The 19 T cell receptor beta chains below all came from one sample that was sequenced in a study of blood T cell repertoires in COVID-19. TCRdb's table, derived via immunoSEQ multiplex PCR, lists solely in-frame clones and lacks some. The sample has fewer than 110,000 clones; almost 85% are singletons. The sample consisted of peripheral blood. These receptor sequences come from a human donor in a cohort sampled during active COVID-19.

The rearrangement uses TRBV27 and TRBJ2-3; 9 positions match TRBD1. J gave up 1 base and V 4 bases, and 6 bases lay outside the gene matches. CDR3 length: 16 residues. Germline V gives CDR1 MNHEY, CDR2 SMNVEV (reference sequence). CDR3 sequence reads: CASSYPRDRGTDTQYF. Here the CDR3 DNA reads TGTGCCAGCAGTTACCCCCGGGACAGGGGCACAGATACGCAGTATTTT.

V is TRBV7-2 and J is TRBJ2-5; 7 nucleotides agree with TRBD2. Trimming at V came to 2 bases and at J to 5 bases, leaving 8 bases not matched to a gene. Germline V gene data show CDR1 as SGHTA and CDR2 as FQGNSA. The CDR3 consists of 15 residues. For the CDR3, the DNA is TGTGCCAGCAGCTTAATCCCGGGGGGAGTTGAGACCCAGTACTTC. This encodes CASSLIPGGVETQYF. Filled out from reference TRBV7-2 and TRBJ2-5, the complete variable domain reads GAGVSQSPSNKVTEKGKDVELRCDPISGHTALYWYRQSLGQGLEFLIYFQGNSAPDKSGLPSDRFSAERTGGSVSTLTIQRTQQEDSAVYLCASSLIPGGVETQYFGPGTRLLVL.

The V and J genes are TRBV6-2 or TRBV6-3 and TRBJ2-1, with 8 bases fitting TRBD2. Germline values: CDR1 MNHEY, CDR2 SVGEGT. This CDR3 region has 16 residues. Trimming removed 5 bases from V and 4 bases from J; junction bases left unmatched: 10. CDR3: CASSAYLAGGYNEQFF. In DNA, the CDR3 is TGTGCCAGCAGTGCCTATCTAGCGGGTGGGTACAATGAGCAGTTCTTC.

Regarding this clone: Relative to the germline gene, one junction end is altered; a read error may explain this. The V and J genes are TRBV6-1 and TRBJ2-5; 10 bases are a match to TRBD2. The germline CDR1 and CDR2 sequences are MNHNS and SASEGT. The CDR3 has 17 amino acids. CDR3 sequence: CACSDGRASGSRETQYF. The CDR3 DNA sequence: TGTGCCTGCAGTGATGGGCGGGCTAGCGGGAGCCGGGAGACCCAGTACTTC.

The rearrangement uses TRBV6-2 or TRBV6-3 and TRBJ1-5, with D hard to call. Looked up from germline, CDR1 is MNHEY and CDR2 is SVGEGT. V was cut by 2 bases and J by 0 bases, with 5 bases left in between. The CDR3 consists of 14 residues. CDR3 sequence (DNA): TGTGCCAGCAGTTACCCAGATAGCAATCAGCCCCAGCATTTT. The encoded protein is CASSYPDSNQPQHF.

The rearrangement joins TRBV7-8 to TRBJ2-5; 10 nucleotides align to TRBD2. The length of the CDR3 is 17 residues. The V and J ends lost 4 bases and 5 bases, in that order; junction bases with no gene match: 13. CDR1 and CDR2 from the germline V gene are SGHVS and FQNEAQ. CDR3 DNA sequence: TGTGCCAGCAGCTCGGACTTTCTAGCGGGAGCTTCGGAGACCCAGTACTTC. Amino acid sequence: CASSSDFLAGASETQYF.

CDR3 amino acids: CASSIAGQGIGEKLFF. CDR3 DNA sequence: TGTGCCAGTAGTATAGCGGGACAGGGGATTGGCGAAAAACTGTTTTTT. The chain carries TRBV19 and TRBJ1-4, with 10 bases lining up with TRBD1. From germline, CDR1 is LNHDA and CDR2 SQIVND (reference sequence). The length of the CDR3 is 16 residues. V lost 1 base to trimming and J lost 8 bases; unmatched junction nucleotides: 7.

This clone was recorded a few times. The rearrangement joins TRBV6-2 or TRBV6-3 to TRBJ2-7, with 12 bases identical to TRBD2. Looked up from germline, CDR1 is MNHEY and CDR2 is SVGEGT. V dropped 6 bases and J dropped 2; count of bases not matched to a gene: 8. This CDR3 region has 16 residues. The DNA for the CDR3 is TGTGCCAGCAGCTCTCCTAGCGGGAGGGCTGCCTACGAGCAGTACGTC. Translating it yields CASSSPSGRAAYEQYV.

The rearrangement uses TRBV27 and TRBJ2-7; tentative D call: TRBD2 (6 bases). Germline-derived CDR1 and CDR2 are MNHEY and SMNVEV (reference sequence). The ends were cut back, 5 bases at V and 2 bases at J, with 16 bases in the middle. The CDR3 extends over 15 amino acids. The CDR3 coding sequence is TGTGCCAGCAGTCTTAGCCAGGCGGGACCCTACGAGCAGTACTTC. It yields the protein CASSLSQAGPYEQYF.

The chain links TRBV7-9 to TRBJ1-2; no reliable D call. V dropped 2 bases and J dropped 6 bases, with 4 bases sitting between them. There are 11 residues in the CDR3. Looked up from germline, CDR1 is SEHNR and CDR2 is FQNEAQ (reference sequence). Written as DNA, the CDR3 is TGTGCCAGCAGCTTACGTGATGGCTACACCTTC. Translating gives CASSLRDGYTF.

The V and J genes are TRBV7-2 and TRBJ2-1; 10 bases fit TRBD2. V trimming: 5 bases; J trimming: 7 bases; junction bases outside the gene matches: 8. The CDR3 contains 15 residues. Germline loops: CDR1 SGHTA, CDR2 FQGNSA. The CDR3 bases are TGTGCCAGCAGCCGCCAGCTAGCGGGAGCAAATGAGCAGTTCTTC. It codes for CASSRQLAGANEQFF.

V and J are TRBV18 and TRBJ2-3; 9 bases match TRBD1. CDR1 and CDR2 (germline): KGHSH, LQKENI. With V trimmed by 4 bases and J by 6 bases, 11 bases remained unmatched. The CDR3 contains 16 residues. The CDR3: CASSRDRVDRSDTQYF. In DNA form, the CDR3 reads TGTGCCAGCTCACGGGACAGGGTTGATCGGTCGGATACGCAGTATTTT.

The chain employs TRBV25-1 and TRBJ1-5, with 12 bases identical to TRBD1. V shed 3 bases and J 6 bases; nucleotides not matched to a gene: 9. This CDR3 has 17 amino acids. The germline V gene has CDR1 MGHDK and CDR2 SYGVNS. CDR3 coding DNA: TGTGCCAGCAGTGAGGGATCCGGGACAGGGGGCGGTCAGCCCCAGCATTTT. It is translated as CASSEGSGTGGGQPQHF.

This chain links TRBV25-1 with TRBJ2-1; D may be TRBD2 (6 bases). Germline assignment: CDR1 MGHDK and CDR2 SYGVNS. The CDR3 runs to 17 residues. V shed 0 bases and J shed 8 bases, with 20 bases lying between them. The CDR3 loop is CASSEYVGGGAGYEQFF. CDR3 DNA: TGTGCCAGCAGTGAATATGTAGGTGGCGGAGCGGGCTATGAGCAGTTCTTC.

The genes are TRBV7-8 and TRBJ1-1; TRBD1 agrees at 9 bases. The V gene end was trimmed by 5 bases and the J gene end by 4 bases; junction bases not matched to a gene: 8. The germline V gene has CDR1 SGHVS and CDR2 FQNEAQ. The CDR3 covers 15 residues. For the CDR3, the DNA is TGTGCCAGCAGCGTCATGCCGACAGGGGGCACTGAAGCTTTCTTT. This sequence encodes CASSVMPTGGTEAFF.

This chain uses TRBV5-1 with TRBJ2-7; 10 nucleotides line up with TRBD2. Unmatched junction bases numbered 6, after V lost 5 bases and J lost 4 bases. CDR1 and CDR2 from the germline V gene are SGHRS and YFSETQ. CDR3 length: 14 residues. The CDR3 sequence is CASRPTSGVYEQYF. CDR3 nucleotides: TGCGCCAGCAGACCCACTAGCGGGGTATACGAGCAGTACTTC.

The chain is built from TRBV15 and TRBJ2-7; TRBD1 agrees at 8 bases. From germline, CDR1 is LNHNV and CDR2 YYDKDF (reference sequence). The CDR3 totals 14 residues. The V and J ends lost 0 bases and 3 bases, in that order; junction bases with no gene match: 1. The CDR3 sequence is CATSRDRGHYEQYF. The CDR3 DNA is TGTGCCACCAGCAGAGACAGGGGGCACTACGAGCAGTACTTC.

This rearrangement joins TRBV7-2 to TRBJ1-2, with a weak D call TRBD1 (6 bases). V was shortened by 1 base and J by 7 bases, with 19 bases between the two germline ends. This CDR3 contains 16 residues. Germline CDR1 and CDR2: SGHTA and FQGNSA. CDR3 region: CASSLGLGTGPLGYTF. DNA for the CDR3: TGTGCCAGCAGCTTAGGGCTCGGTACAGGGCCCCTTGGCTACACCTTC.

V and J are TRBV5-1 and TRBJ2-7; a weak D match, TRBD1 (5 bases). CDR1 SGHRS and CDR2 YFSETQ come from the germline V gene. Trimming left V 4 bases short and J 4 bases short, with 12 bases between. This CDR3 has 13 amino acids. The CDR3 loop is CASSEPDSYEQYF. The DNA for the CDR3 is TGCGCCAGCAGCGAACCCGACAGTTACGAGCAGTACTTC.